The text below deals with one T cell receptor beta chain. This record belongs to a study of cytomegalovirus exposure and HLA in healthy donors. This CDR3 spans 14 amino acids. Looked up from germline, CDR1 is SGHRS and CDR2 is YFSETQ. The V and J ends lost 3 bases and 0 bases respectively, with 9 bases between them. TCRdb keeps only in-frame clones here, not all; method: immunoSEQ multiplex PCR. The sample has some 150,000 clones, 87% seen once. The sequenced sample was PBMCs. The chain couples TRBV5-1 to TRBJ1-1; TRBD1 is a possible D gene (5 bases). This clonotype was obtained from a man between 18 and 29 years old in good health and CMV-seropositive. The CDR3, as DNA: TGCGCCAGCAGCTCGCGGGGGGTGAACACTGAAGCTTTCTTT. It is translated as CASSSRGVNTEAFF.